This record covers a single T cell receptor beta chain. Its antigen remains unknown. The CDR3 loop spans 16 amino acids. Trimming pared 1 base from V and 3 bases from J, leaving 17 bases between. CDR1 SGDLS and CDR2 YYNGEE come from the germline V gene. All patients experienced relapse after autologous stem cell transplantation, and brentuximab vedotin exposure was variable. The entry originates in a study of PD-1 blockade in classical Hodgkin lymphoma. Regarding the study as a whole: Lower baseline TCR diversity marked trial partial responders and progressors. Patients who initiated nivolumab within 1 year of ASCT were excluded. A significant rise in TCR diversity by C4D1 was seen for CD4+ but not CD8+ cells. As was reported, newly diagnosed patients showed lower baseline TCR diversity than healthy donors did.

TCRdb's copy holds only in-frame clones and misses some; the assay was immunoSEQ multiplex PCR. The sample lists fewer than 100,000 clones, 75% to 90% occurring once. The source is a human donor with classical Hodgkin lymphoma. The chain is built from TRBV9 and TRBJ2-7, with D possibly matching TRBD1 (7 bases). The sample here was peripheral blood mononuclear cells (PBMCs), taken at baseline. This chain's CDR3 is CASSVYAGQLNYEQYF. The CDR3 nucleotides are TGTGCCAGCAGCGTATACGCGGGACAGCTTAACTACGAGCAGTACTTC.